What follows are 30 T cell receptor beta chains derived from one specimen sequenced in a study of human T cells and chemical hapten exposure. TCRdb re-analysed the RACE reads in MiXCR, keeping a single row per CDR3 protein. The sample has around 350,000 distinct CDR3 sequences, 4.5% to 7% seen once; the top ten hold around 8.6%. This sample's time point: pre-sensitization, week 0. As to treatment: therapeutic diphenylcyclopropenone sensitization with weekly scalp DPC. The sample here was whole blood, taken in connection with sensitization to the hapten diphenylcyclopropenone (DPC). These receptors came from a woman in her late teens or twenties with alopecia areata. Some clones in this sample may be carry-over from other donors' samples.

The genes are TRBV7-2 and TRBJ2-7; 8 bases line up with TRBD2. CDR1 is SGHTA, CDR2 FQGNSA, per germline. J gave up 2 bases and V 5 bases, and 5 bases lay outside the gene matches. CDR3 length: 14 residues. The CDR3 sequence: CASSPGGSAYEQYF. Written as DNA, the CDR3 is TGTGCCAGCAGCCCGGGAGGGTCAGCCTACGAGCAGTACTTC.

This rearrangement joins TRBV28 to TRBJ1-6; D not resolved. This CDR3 region has 13 residues. Germline V gives CDR1 MDHEN, CDR2 SYDVKM. Trimming stripped 3 bases from V and 11 bases from J, with 11 bases between. The CDR3 DNA follows: TGTGCCAGCAGTTTCGGGGTTGTGGCACCCCTCCACTTT. Its translation is CASSFGVVAPLHF.

This clonotype showed up just a few times. DNA for the CDR3: TGCGCCAGCAGCCAAGGGGACAGGGGCGTCAAAAACATTCAGTACTTC. It yields the protein CASSQGDRGVKNIQYF. V and J are TRBV4-3 and TRBJ2-4; 10 bases fit TRBD1. The junction had 3 bases not matched to a gene; V was cut back by 1 base and J by 3 bases. Germline CDR1 LGHNA, CDR2 YSLEER. The CDR3 extends over 16 amino acids.

This clonotype showed up many times. V gene TRBV6-6 combines with J gene TRBJ1-3; TRBD1 matches at 9 bases. The J segment lost 0 bases and the V segment lost 4 bases, leaving 7 bases of the junction unmatched. The CDR3 runs 17 residues. In germline, CDR1 is MNHNY, CDR2 SVGAGI (reference sequence). The CDR3 here is CASSSAGTGFSGNTIYF. The CDR3 DNA reads as TGTGCCAGCAGTTCCGCCGGGACAGGGTTCTCTGGAAACACCATATATTTT.

This clonotype was seen ten or more times. This rearrangement joins TRBV20-1 to TRBJ2-3; D uncertain. V dropped 7 bases and J dropped 2 bases, with 10 bases sitting between them. This CDR3 is built from 12 residues. Per the germline V gene, CDR1 is DFQATT and CDR2 is SNEGSKA (reference sequence). CDR3 amino acids: CSGMGNTDTQYF. The CDR3 DNA reads TGCAGTGGCATGGGCAACACAGATACGCAGTATTTT.

This clonotype showed up many times. V is TRBV12-3 or TRBV12-4 and J is TRBJ2-2, with 8 nucleotides matching TRBD2. The CDR3 is made up of 16 amino acids. V gave up 3 bases and J gave up 6 bases; unmatched junction bases: 9. The CDR3 loop is CASSFRGGVVSGELFF. The CDR3, as DNA: TGTGCCAGCAGTTTCCGGGGGGGCGTCGTGTCCGGGGAGCTGTTTTTT.

This clonotype has ten or more counts. The chain recombines TRBV12-3 or TRBV12-4 with TRBJ1-5; TRBD1 matches at 7 bases. Trimming at V came to 5 bases and at J to 5 bases, leaving 6 bases not matched to a gene. The CDR3 is made up of 14 amino acids. The CDR3 nucleotides are TGTGCCAGCAGTCTTAGACAGGGAGATCAGCCCCAGCATTTT. This sequence encodes CASSLRQGDQPQHF.

This chain connects TRBV6-2 or TRBV6-3 to TRBJ1-5; 9 bases align to TRBD1. This CDR3 has 15 residues. V shed 2 bases, J shed 4 bases, and the junction held 3 bases outside the gene matches. Germline V gene data show CDR1 as MNHEY and CDR2 as SVGEGT. The CDR3: CASSYVTGGNQPQHF. The DNA for the CDR3 is TGTGCCAGCAGTTACGTGACAGGGGGTAATCAGCCCCAGCATTTT.

The sample holds a few counts of this clonotype. The rearrangement joins TRBV6-6 to TRBJ1-2; TRBD1 is a possible D gene (5 bases). Germline CDR1 is MNHNY and CDR2 is SVGAGI (reference sequence). The CDR3 extends over 13 amino acids. V was trimmed by 6 bases and J by 3 bases, leaving 11 bases between them. In DNA, the CDR3 is TGTGCCAGCAGGAAGCGGGGCCACTATGGCTACACCTTC. It yields the protein CASRKRGHYGYTF.

The chain has TRBV7-2 and TRBJ1-5; D is perhaps TRBD1 (5 bases). CDR1 is SGHTA, CDR2 FQGNSA, per germline. The germline V and J ends were trimmed by 5 bases and 6 bases, with 11 bases remaining between them. The CDR3 is 13 residues long. The CDR3 DNA sequence: TGTGCCAGCAGCCGTGACAGTATTCAGCCCCAGCATTTT. This sequence encodes CASSRDSIQPQHF.

This clonotype was seen at least ten times. The J gene is TRBJ2-7, the V gene TRBV19; D remains unclear. V lost 5 bases, J lost 2 bases, and 16 bases lay in between. The CDR3 is 15 residues long. Germline loops: CDR1 LNHDA, CDR2 SQIVND (reference sequence). The CDR3, as DNA: TGTGCCAGTAGTCACCGGACCACTACTACCTACGAGCAGTACTTC. Its translation is CASSHRTTTTYEQYF.

Of note for this clonotype: The junction departs from the called germline gene at one end, perhaps through a read error. The chain couples TRBV7-6 to TRBJ1-2, with D unresolved. The germline CDR1 and CDR2 sequences are SGHVS and FNYEAQ. The CDR3 length is 13 residues. CDR3 sequence reads: CARSFDPNYGYTF. In nucleotides, the CDR3 is TGTGCCAGAAGCTTCGATCCTAACTATGGCTACACCTTC.

This clonotype turned up a few times. J is TRBJ2-7 and V is TRBV5-6; a possible D gene is TRBD2 (6 bases). Germline lookup yields CDR1 SGHDT and CDR2 YYEEEE. The CDR3 spans 16 residues. V lost 3 bases and J 1 base, leaving 17 bases between the germline ends. CDR3 amino acids: CASSSPGAGTSYEQYF. The CDR3 coding sequence is TGTGCCAGCAGCTCACCTGGCGCGGGGACTTCCTACGAGCAGTACTTC.

The chain employs TRBV12-3 or TRBV12-4 and TRBJ1-2; maybe TRBD1 (5 bases). The CDR3 has 13 residues. V lost 6 bases to trimming and J lost 6 bases, with 14 bases between them. In nucleotides, the CDR3 is TGTGCCAGCAGCCCTGACGGGGGAGATGGCTACACCTTC. Protein product: CASSPDGGDGYTF.

V is TRBV4-1 and J is TRBJ1-1, with D unclear. V lost 4 bases to trimming and J lost 0 bases, with 18 bases between them. CDR3 length equals 17 residues. Per germline, CDR1 MGHRA and CDR2 YSYEKL. CDR3 in amino acids: CASSPLRSRFLNTEAFF. The DNA of the CDR3 is TGCGCCAGCAGCCCTCTTAGAAGCAGGTTCTTGAACACTGAAGCTTTCTTT.

The chain uses TRBV6-6 and TRBJ2-2; D is undetermined. From germline, CDR1 is MNHNY and CDR2 SVGAGI (reference sequence). The CDR3 is 17 amino acids. V lost 6 bases, J lost 2 bases, and 19 bases lay in between. Here the CDR3 reads CASSDFFAGRNTGELFF. In nucleotides, the CDR3 is TGTGCCAGCAGCGACTTCTTCGCTGGACGAAACACCGGGGAGCTGTTTTTT.

At least ten counts were recorded for this clonotype. The J gene is TRBJ2-3, the V gene TRBV11-2; D uncertain. From germline, CDR1 is SGHAT and CDR2 FQNNGV. The ends were cut back, 5 bases at V and 6 bases at J, with 18 bases in the middle. CDR3 length: 15 amino acids. CDR3 DNA sequence: TGTGCCAGCAGCCTGATCTCCGGCTTCCCGGATACGCAGTATTTT. It yields the protein CASSLISGFPDTQYF.

The CDR3 DNA follows: TGTGCCAGCAGCTTCGCCGACAGGGGGAACACCGGGGAGCTGTTTTTT. The encoded protein is CASSFADRGNTGELFF. The J gene is TRBJ2-2, the V gene TRBV11-2, with 8 bases aligning to TRBD1. CDR3 size: 16 residues. Germline V gives CDR1 SGHAT, CDR2 FQNNGV. J was trimmed by 1 base and V by 3 bases; bases with no gene match: 4. The full variable domain, completed using reference TRBV11-2 and TRBJ2-2, is EAGVAQSPRYKIIEKRQSVAFWCNPISGHATLYWYQQILGQGPKLLIQFQNNGVVDDSQLPKDRFSAERLKGVDSTLKIQPAKLEDSAVYLCASSFADRGNTGELFFGEGSRLTVL.

This clonotype was seen repeatedly, ten times or more. The chain recombines TRBV3-1 with TRBJ2-6, with D possibly being TRBD1 (6 bases). Germline V gene lookup returns CDR1 LGHDT and CDR2 YNNKEL (reference sequence). The CDR3 extends over 19 amino acids. The ends were cut back, 0 bases at V and 0 bases at J, with 15 bases in the middle. CDR3 region: CASSQDRGDRFSGANVLTF. The DNA for the CDR3 is TGTGCCAGCAGCCAAGATCGGGGTGACAGGTTCTCTGGGGCCAACGTCCTGACTTTC.

Only a few counts were recorded for this clonotype. V usage is TRBV7-9 and J usage is TRBJ1-1; D not certain. This CDR3 region has 14 residues. Trimming stripped 5 bases from V and 0 bases from J, with 10 bases between. CDR1 is SEHNR, CDR2 FQNEAQ, per germline (reference sequence). CDR3 in DNA: TGTGCCAGCAGCGAAGTGACGGTGAACACTGAAGCTTTCTTT. Amino acid sequence: CASSEVTVNTEAFF.

This clonotype was counted a few times. V gene TRBV7-2 combines with J gene TRBJ2-7; possible D gene TRBD1, 5 bases. CDR3 length: 13 residues. Deletions cut 4 bases from V and 6 bases from J, with 13 bases between. Germline CDR1 SGHTA, CDR2 FQGNSA. DNA for the CDR3: TGTGCCAGCAGCTCCACTCCCACAGGCGAGCAGTACTTC. Its protein product is CASSSTPTGEQYF. Variable domain in full (rest from reference TRBV7-2 and TRBJ2-7): GAGVSQSPSNKVTEKGKDVELRCDPISGHTALYWYRQSLGQGLEFLIYFQGNSAPDKSGLPSDRFSAERTGGSVSTLTIQRTQQEDSAVYLCASSSTPTGEQYFGPGTRLTVT.

This clonotype was seen a handful of times. V and J are TRBV24-1 and TRBJ2-3; D unclear. The ends were cut back, 6 bases at V and 5 bases at J, with 14 bases in the middle. The CDR3 totals 14 residues. Germline V lookup: CDR1 KGHDR, CDR2 SFDVKD. The CDR3 coding sequence is TGTGCCACCAGTCGGCCAGGAGTTGGAGATACGCAGTATTTT. Protein: CATSRPGVGDTQYF.

This clonotype was detected ten times or more. In DNA, the CDR3 is TGTGCCAGCAGTTCCGGGACTAGAATCTCCACCGGGGAGCTGTTTTTT. This encodes CASSSGTRISTGELFF. The chain carries TRBV11-1 and TRBJ2-2, with 8 bases matching TRBD2. V gave up 6 bases and J gave up 4 bases; unmatched junction bases: 10. This CDR3 has 16 amino acids. Germline-derived CDR1 and CDR2 are SGHAT and FQDESV (reference sequence).

The chain carries TRBV20-1 and TRBJ1-1; the D gene is possibly TRBD1 (6 bases). V was shortened by 3 bases and J by 9 bases, with 26 bases between the two germline ends. The length of the CDR3 is 16 residues. The germline gives CDR1 DFQATT, CDR2 SNEGSKA (reference sequence). The CDR3 sequence: CSASIRRMAGDWQAFF. The CDR3 DNA follows: TGCAGTGCTAGTATTCGGAGAATGGCAGGGGATTGGCAAGCTTTCTTT.

The rearrangement links TRBV12-3 or TRBV12-4 to TRBJ2-5; 10 nucleotides agree with TRBD1. This CDR3 is built from 14 residues. V dropped 8 bases and J dropped 4; count of bases not matched to a gene: 7. CDR3: CASRSTGGIETQYF. The CDR3 DNA reads TGTGCCAGCCGATCGACAGGGGGCATAGAGACCCAGTACTTC.

The genes are TRBV5-4 and TRBJ2-5; 10 bases are shared with TRBD2. This CDR3 contains 14 residues. V lost 6 bases to trimming and J lost 2 bases; unmatched junction nucleotides: 4. In germline, CDR1 is SGHNT, CDR2 YYREEE (reference sequence). Written as DNA, the CDR3 is TGTGCCAGCACCGCAGCGGGGGGGCAAGAGACCCAGTACTTC. Translated: CASTAAGGQETQYF.

This clonotype has at least ten counts. The DNA of the CDR3 is TGTGCCAGCAGCCCTCAGCAGGGGTCTAATGAAAAACTGTTTTTT. This gives the protein CASSPQQGSNEKLFF. This chain connects TRBV7-9 to TRBJ1-4; possibly TRBD1 for D (6 bases). The CDR3 loop spans 15 amino acids. CDR1 is SEHNR and CDR2 is FQNEAQ in the germline V gene (reference sequence). The V end lost 5 bases, the J end lost 3 bases, and 13 bases lay between the germline ends.

The sample holds many counts of this clonotype. J is TRBJ2-3 and V is TRBV29-1, with D tentatively TRBD1 or TRBD2 (6 bases each). The CDR3 runs to 16 residues. Germline CDR1 and CDR2: SQVTM and ANQGSEA. V was pared by 1 base and J by 3 bases, with 17 bases between. The CDR3 region has the DNA TGCAGCGTTGAAGGGGTCGGGGGCTCGGGGACAGATACGCAGTATTTT. It codes for CSVEGVGGSGTDTQYF.

This clonotype came up many times. The gene calls are TRBV6-5 and TRBJ2-7; D unresolved. Per the germline V gene, CDR1 is MNHEY and CDR2 is SVGAGI. The V end lost 8 bases, the J end lost 3 bases, and 14 bases lay between the germline ends. This CDR3 comprises 13 residues. CDR3 DNA sequence: TGTGCCAGCCGTTCGGACCAGGACTACGAGCAGTACTTC. Amino acids: CASRSDQDYEQYF.

The rearrangement links TRBV12-3 or TRBV12-4 to TRBJ2-3; D possibly matches TRBD1 or TRBD2 (6 bases each). This CDR3 is 14 amino acids long. V was cut by 5 bases and J by 6 bases, with 15 bases left in between. This CDR3 reads CASSRGGLGDTQYF. The CDR3 DNA follows: TGTGCCAGCAGTCGAGGGGGGCTCGGTGATACGCAGTATTTT.